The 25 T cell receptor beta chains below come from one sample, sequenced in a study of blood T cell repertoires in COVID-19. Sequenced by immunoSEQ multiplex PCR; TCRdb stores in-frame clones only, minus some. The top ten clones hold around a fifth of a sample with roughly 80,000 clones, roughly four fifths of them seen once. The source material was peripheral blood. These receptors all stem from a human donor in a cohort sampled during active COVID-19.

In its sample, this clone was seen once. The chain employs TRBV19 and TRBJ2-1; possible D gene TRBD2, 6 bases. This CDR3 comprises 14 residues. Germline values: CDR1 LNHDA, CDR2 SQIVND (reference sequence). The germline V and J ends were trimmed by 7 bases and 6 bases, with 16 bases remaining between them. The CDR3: CASNPGGPPNEQFF. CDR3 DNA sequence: TGTGCCAGTAATCCCGGGGGTCCCCCCAATGAGCAGTTCTTC.

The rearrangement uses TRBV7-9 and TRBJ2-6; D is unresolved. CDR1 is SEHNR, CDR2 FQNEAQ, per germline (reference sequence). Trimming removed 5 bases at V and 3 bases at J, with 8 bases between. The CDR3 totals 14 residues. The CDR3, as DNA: TGTGCCAGCAGCGCCTCGGGTGGGGCCAACGTCCTGACTTTC. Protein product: CASSASGGANVLTF.

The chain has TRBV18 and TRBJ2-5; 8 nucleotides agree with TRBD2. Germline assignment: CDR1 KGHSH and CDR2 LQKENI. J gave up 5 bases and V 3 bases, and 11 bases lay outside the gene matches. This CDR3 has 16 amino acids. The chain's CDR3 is CASSPFAGGLWETQYF. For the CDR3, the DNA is TGTGCCAGCTCACCCTTTGCGGGGGGTCTATGGGAGACCCAGTACTTC. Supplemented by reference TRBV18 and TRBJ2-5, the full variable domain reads NAGVMQNPRHLVRRRGQEARLRCSPMKGHSHVYWYRQLPEEGLKFMVYLQKENIIDESGMPKERFSAEFPKEGPSILRIQQVVRGDSAAYFCASSPFAGGLWETQYFGPGTRLLVL.

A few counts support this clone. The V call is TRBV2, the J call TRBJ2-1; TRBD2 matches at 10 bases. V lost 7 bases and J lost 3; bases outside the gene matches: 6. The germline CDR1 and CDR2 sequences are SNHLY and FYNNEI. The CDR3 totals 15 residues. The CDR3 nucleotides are TGTGCCAGCAAGGGGCTAGCGGGGGACTACAATGAGCAGTTCTTC. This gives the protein CASKGLAGDYNEQFF.

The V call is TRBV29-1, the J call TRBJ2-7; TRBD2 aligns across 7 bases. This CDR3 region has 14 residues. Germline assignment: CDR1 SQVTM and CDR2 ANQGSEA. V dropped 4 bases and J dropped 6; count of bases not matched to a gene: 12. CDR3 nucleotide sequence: TGCAGCGTTGCCCCCCCGGGGGGTTACGGCGAGCAGTACTTC. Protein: CSVAPPGGYGEQYF.

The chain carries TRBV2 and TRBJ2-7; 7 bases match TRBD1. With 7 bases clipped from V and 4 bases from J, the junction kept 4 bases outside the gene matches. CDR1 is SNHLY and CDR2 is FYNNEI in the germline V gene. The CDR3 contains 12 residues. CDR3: CASTSTGYEQYF. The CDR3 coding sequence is TGTGCCAGCACCTCGACAGGGTACGAGCAGTACTTC.

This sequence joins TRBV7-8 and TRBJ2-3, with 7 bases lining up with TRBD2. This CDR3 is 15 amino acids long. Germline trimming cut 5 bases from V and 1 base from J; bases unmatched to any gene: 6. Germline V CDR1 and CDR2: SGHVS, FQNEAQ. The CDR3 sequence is CASSRAAGGTDTQYF. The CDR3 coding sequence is TGTGCCAGCAGCCGAGCGGCGGGGGGCACAGATACGCAGTATTTT.

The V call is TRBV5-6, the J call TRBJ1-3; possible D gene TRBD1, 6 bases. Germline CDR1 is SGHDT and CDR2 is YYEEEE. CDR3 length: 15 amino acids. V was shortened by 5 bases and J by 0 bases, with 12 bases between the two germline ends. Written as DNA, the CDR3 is TGTGCCAGCAGACCGGGACAAGCCTCTGGAAACACCATATATTTT. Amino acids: CASRPGQASGNTIYF.

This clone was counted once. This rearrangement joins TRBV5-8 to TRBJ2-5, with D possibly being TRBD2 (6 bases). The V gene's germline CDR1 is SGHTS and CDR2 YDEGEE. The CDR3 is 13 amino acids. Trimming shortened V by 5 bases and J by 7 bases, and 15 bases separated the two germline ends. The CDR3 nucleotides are TGTGCCAGCAGTCCCCGACTAGAGGGGACCCAGTACTTC. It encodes CASSPRLEGTQYF.

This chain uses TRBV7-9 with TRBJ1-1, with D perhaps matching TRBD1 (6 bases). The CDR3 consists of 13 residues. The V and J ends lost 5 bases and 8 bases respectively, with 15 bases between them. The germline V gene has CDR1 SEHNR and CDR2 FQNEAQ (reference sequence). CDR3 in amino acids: CASSLPRDMEAFF. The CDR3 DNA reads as TGTGCCAGCAGCCTCCCTCGGGACATGGAAGCTTTCTTT. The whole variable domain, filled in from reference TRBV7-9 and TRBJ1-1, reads DTGVSQNPRHKITKRGQNVTFRCDPISEHNRLYWYRQTLGQGPEFLTYFQNEAQLEKSRLLSDRFSAERPKGSFSTLEIQRTEQGDSAMYLCASSLPRDMEAFFGQGTRLTVV.

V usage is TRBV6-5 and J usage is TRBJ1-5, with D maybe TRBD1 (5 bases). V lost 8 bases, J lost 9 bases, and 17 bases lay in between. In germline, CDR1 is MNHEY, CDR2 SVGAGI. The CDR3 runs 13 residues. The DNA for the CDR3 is TGTGCCAGCCGCGGGGGGTTTCTTTGGCCCCAGCATTTT. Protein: CASRGGFLWPQHF.

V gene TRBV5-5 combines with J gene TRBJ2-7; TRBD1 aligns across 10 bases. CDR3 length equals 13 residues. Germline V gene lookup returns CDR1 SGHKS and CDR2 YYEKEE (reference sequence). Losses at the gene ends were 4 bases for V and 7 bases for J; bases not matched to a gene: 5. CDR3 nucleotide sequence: TGTGCCAGCAGCCGACAGGGGGCTTTTGAGCAGTACTTC. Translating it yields CASSRQGAFEQYF.

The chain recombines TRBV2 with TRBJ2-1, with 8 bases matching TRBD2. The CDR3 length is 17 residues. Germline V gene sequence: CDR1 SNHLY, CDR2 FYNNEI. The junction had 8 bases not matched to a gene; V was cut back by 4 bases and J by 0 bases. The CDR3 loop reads CASSVGGAPSSYNEQFF. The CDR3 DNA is TGTGCCAGCAGTGTCGGGGGGGCCCCGAGCTCCTACAATGAGCAGTTCTTC.

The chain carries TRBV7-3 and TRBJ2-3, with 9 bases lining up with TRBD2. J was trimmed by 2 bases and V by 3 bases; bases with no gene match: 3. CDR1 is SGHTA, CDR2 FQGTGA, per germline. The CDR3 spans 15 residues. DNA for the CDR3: TGTGCCAGCAGCTTTTTAGCGGGGGCCACAGATACGCAGTATTTT. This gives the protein CASSFLAGATDTQYF. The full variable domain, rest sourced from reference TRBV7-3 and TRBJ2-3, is GAGVSQTPSNKVTEKGKYVELRCDPISGHTALYWYRQSLGQGPEFLIYFQGTGAADDSGLPNDRFFAVRPEGSVSTLKIQRTERGDSAVYLCASSFLAGATDTQYFGPGTRLTVL.

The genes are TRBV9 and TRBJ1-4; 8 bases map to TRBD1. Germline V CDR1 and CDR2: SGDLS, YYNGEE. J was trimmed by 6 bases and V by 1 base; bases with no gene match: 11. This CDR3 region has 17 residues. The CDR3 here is CASSVWPGGQGDEKLFF. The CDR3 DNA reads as TGTGCCAGCAGCGTATGGCCTGGAGGACAGGGCGATGAAAAACTGTTTTTT.

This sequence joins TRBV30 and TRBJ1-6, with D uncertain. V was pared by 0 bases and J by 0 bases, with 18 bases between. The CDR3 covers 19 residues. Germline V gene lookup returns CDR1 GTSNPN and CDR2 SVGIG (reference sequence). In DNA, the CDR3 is TGTGCCTGGAGTGTATTTGCATTCCGGGATAGCTCCTATAATTCACCCCTCCACTTT. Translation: CAWSVFAFRDSSYNSPLHF. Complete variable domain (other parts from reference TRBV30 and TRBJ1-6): SQTIHQWPATLVQPVGSPLSLECTVEGTSNPNLYWYRQAAGRGLQLLFYSVGIGQISSEVPQNLSASRPQDRQFILSSKKLLLSDSGFYLCAWSVFAFRDSSYNSPLHFGNGTRLTVT.

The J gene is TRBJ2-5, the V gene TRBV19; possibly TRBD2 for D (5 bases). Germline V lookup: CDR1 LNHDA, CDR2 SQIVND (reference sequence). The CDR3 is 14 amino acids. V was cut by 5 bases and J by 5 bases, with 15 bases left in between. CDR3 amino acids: CASSGPWGEETQYF. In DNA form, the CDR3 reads TGTGCCAGTAGTGGGCCGTGGGGAGAGGAGACCCAGTACTTC.

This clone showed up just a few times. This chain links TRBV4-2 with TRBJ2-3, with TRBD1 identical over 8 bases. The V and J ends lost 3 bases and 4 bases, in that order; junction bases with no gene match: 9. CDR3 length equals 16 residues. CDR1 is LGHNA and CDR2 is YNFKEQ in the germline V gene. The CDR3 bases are TGTGCCAGCAGCCATGCGCAGGGGGCGGCCGCAGATACGCAGTATTTT. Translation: CASSHAQGAAADTQYF.

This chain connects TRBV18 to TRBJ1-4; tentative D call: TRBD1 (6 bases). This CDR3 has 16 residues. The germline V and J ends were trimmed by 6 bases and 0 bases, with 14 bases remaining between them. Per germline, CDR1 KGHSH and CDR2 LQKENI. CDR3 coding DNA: TGTGCCAGCTCGTCTGGGACACCTGCAACTAATGAAAAACTGTTTTTT. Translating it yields CASSSGTPATNEKLFF.

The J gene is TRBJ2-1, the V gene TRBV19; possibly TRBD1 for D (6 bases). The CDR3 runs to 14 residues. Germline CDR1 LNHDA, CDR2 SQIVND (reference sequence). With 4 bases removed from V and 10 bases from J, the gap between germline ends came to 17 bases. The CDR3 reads CASSTGVPLREQFF. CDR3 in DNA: TGTGCCAGTAGTACAGGGGTACCCCTTAGGGAGCAGTTCTTC.

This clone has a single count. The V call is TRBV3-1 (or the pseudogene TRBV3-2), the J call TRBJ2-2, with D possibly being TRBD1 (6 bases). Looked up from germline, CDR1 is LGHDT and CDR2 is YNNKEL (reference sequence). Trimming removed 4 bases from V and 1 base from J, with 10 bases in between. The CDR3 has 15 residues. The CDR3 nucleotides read TGTGCCAGCAGCCCACCGGGACAGAACACCGGGGAGCTGTTTTTT. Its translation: CASSPPGQNTGELFF.

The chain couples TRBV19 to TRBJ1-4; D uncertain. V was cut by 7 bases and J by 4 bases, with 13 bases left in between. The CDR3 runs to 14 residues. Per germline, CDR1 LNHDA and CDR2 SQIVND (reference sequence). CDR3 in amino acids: CASTTRGDNEKLFF. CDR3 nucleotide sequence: TGTGCCAGTACAACTCGCGGGGATAATGAAAAACTGTTTTTT.

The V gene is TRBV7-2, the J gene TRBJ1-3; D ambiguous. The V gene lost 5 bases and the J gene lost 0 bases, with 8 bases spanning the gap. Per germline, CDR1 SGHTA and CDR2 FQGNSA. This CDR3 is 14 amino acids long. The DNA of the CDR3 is TGTGCCAGCAGCCCCGGGAACTCTGGAAACACCATATATTTT. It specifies CASSPGNSGNTIYF.

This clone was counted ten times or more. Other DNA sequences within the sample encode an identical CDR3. The CDR3 nucleotides read TGTGCCAGCAGCCAAGGCGAAGGGGTCCACGAGCAGTACTTC. Its translation is CASSQGEGVHEQYF. V and J are TRBV14 and TRBJ2-7, with D possibly matching TRBD1 (5 bases). CDR3 length: 14 amino acids. From germline, CDR1 is SGHDN and CDR2 FVKESK. Trimming stripped 1 base from V and 5 bases from J, with 12 bases between.

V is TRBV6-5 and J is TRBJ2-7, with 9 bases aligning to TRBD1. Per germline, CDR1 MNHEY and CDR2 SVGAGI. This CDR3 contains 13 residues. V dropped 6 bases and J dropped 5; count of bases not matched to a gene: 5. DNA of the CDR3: TGTGCCAGCAGGACAGGGGGTAGAAACGAGCAGTACTTC. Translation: CASRTGGRNEQYF.